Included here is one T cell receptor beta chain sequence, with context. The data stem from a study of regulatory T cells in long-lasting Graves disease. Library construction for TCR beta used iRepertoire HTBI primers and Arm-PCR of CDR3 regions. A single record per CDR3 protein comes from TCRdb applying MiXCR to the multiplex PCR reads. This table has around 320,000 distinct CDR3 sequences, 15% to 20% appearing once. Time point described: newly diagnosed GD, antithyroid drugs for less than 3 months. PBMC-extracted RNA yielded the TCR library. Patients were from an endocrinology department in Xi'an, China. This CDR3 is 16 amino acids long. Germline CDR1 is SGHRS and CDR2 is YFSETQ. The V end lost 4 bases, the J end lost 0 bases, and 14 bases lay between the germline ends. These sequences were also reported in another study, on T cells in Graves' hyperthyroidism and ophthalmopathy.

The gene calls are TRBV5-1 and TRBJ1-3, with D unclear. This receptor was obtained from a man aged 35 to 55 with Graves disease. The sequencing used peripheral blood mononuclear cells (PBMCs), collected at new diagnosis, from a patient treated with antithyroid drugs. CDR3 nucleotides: TGCGCCAGCAGCCGGACGGTACCTTCCTCTGGAAACACCATATATTTT. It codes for CASSRTVPSSGNTIYF.